This entry is about one T cell receptor (beta chain). This sample is part of a study of blood T cell repertoires in COVID-19. Here immunoSEQ multiplex PCR was the method, and the copy in TCRdb shows in-frame clones only, minus some. The table has tens of thousands of clones, about 73% seen once; the top ten hold around 19%. This CDR3 comprises 18 residues. V lost 2 bases, J lost 0 bases, and 10 bases stayed unmatched. CDR1 MGHDK and CDR2 SYGVNS come from the germline V gene. The TCR originated in a woman aged 45-59 years with active or convalescent COVID-19. The genes are TRBV25-1 and TRBJ1-3, with TRBD1 matching 7 bases. Sequenced material: peripheral blood. For the CDR3, the DNA is TGTGCCAGCAGTGAACCTAGACAGGGACAAAGCTCTGGAAACACCATATATTTT. Amino acids: CASSEPRQGQSSGNTIYF.